This T cell receptor (beta chain) was sequenced for a study of T cells after yellow fever vaccination. Note on this clonotype: The antigen remains unidentified.

Whole-study results and caveats: A large majority of primary-vaccination clones showed up again after the booster (approximately 95% CD4, 75% to 90% CD8). Weaker, the secondary response peaked sooner, at day 5 versus 15.

Synthesis of TCR cDNA relied on 5'RACE template switching, which attached a universal primer site and UMIs. MiXCR, run by TCRdb on the 5' RACE reads, gives a single entry per CDR3 protein. The profile shows approximately 300,000 distinct CDR3 sequences, around 10% of them singletons. J lost 0 bases, V lost 5 bases, and 5 bases had no gene match. From germline, CDR1 is DFQATT and CDR2 SNEGSKA (reference sequence). The length of the CDR3 is 14 residues. This rearrangement joins TRBV20-1 to TRBJ2-3; TRBD2 agrees at 7 bases. The origin of this receptor is a man between 18 and 29 years old who received the YFV17D yellow fever vaccine. The specimen comprised CD4+ T cells sorted from PBMCs, sampled 45 days after the yellow fever booster vaccination. The DNA for the CDR3 is TGCAGTGCTTCGCTAGCGGCTAGCACAGATACGCAGTATTTT. Its protein is CSASLAASTDTQYF.